The T cell receptor (beta chain) under discussion was sequenced for a study of human T cells and chemical hapten exposure. Across the study: While the approximately 24-week study was under way, patients received diphenylcyclopropenone on the scalp every week. Per-sample TCR yields varied mainly from small pooled library volume differences.

This clonotype was seen only a few times. Its antigen is still unknown. TCRdb itself ran the RACE reads through MiXCR, one entry per CDR3 protein. The sample holds a few hundred thousand distinct CDR3 sequences, more than 4.5% seen once. Trimming took 7 bases from V and 1 from J, leaving 13 bases between them. The CDR3 is 14 residues long. Study conclusions and caveats: The number of TCRs over 1 in 1000 frequency stayed unchanged after DPC. Against controls, expanded TCRs gave rise to significantly more large CDR3 similarity clusters.

Time point defined: patch test 1, 2 weeks after DPC sensitization. As to treatment: therapeutic diphenylcyclopropenone sensitization with weekly scalp DPC. The rearrangement links TRBV12-3 or TRBV12-4 to TRBJ1-1, with D hard to call. The sequenced sample was whole blood, obtained in connection with sensitization to the hapten diphenylcyclopropenone (DPC). The sequence was collected from a woman aged 45-65 years with alopecia areata. Some clones in this sample may be carry-over from other donors' samples. The CDR3 reads CASTLVLANTEAFF. DNA of the CDR3: TGTGCCAGCACCTTAGTTCTTGCGAACACTGAAGCTTTCTTT.